The entry that follows covers one T cell receptor beta chain sequence. The antigen is undetermined. The sample originates from a study of a mutant IDH1 vaccine in newly diagnosed glioma. Whole-study context: There were approximately 60% males and around 38% females among treated patients, whose mean age was roughly 40 years. Radiotherapy, temozolomide, or both had been given previously, and both were given to most.

Points from the study as a whole: Induction of immune responses by the vaccine occurred in 85% to 95% of patients.

Here immunoSEQ multiplex PCR was the method, and the copy in TCRdb shows in-frame clones only, minus some. The sample yields approximately 34,000 clones, about nine tenths seen once. This CDR3 comprises 19 residues. Germline values: CDR1 MDHEN, CDR2 SYDVKM. Trimming removed 3 bases from V and 9 bases from J; junction bases left unmatched: 14. Time point: week 47, end of study. Every vaccine dose comprised 300 ug of mutant IDH1 20-mer peptide plus topical imiquimod. Eight vaccinations reached patients in weeks 1, 3, 5, 7, 11, 15, 19 and 23. The material was PBMCs, obtained from a glioma patient whose treatment included an IDH1 peptide vaccine. This receptor was identified in a man between 40 and 49 years old with glioma. V and J are TRBV28 and TRBJ2-1, with 16 nucleotides matching TRBD2. The CDR3 here is CASSFPPGLAGGQEGEQFF. The CDR3 region has the DNA TGTGCCAGCAGTTTTCCCCCGGGACTAGCGGGGGGGCAGGAGGGTGAGCAGTTCTTC.